Below, one TCR beta chain is given with its context. No antigen is known for it. Per-base quality was not reported, and no clone a single base away is much larger than it. These data belong to a study of PD-1 blockade in classical Hodgkin lymphoma (dated by TCRdb to about 2020). Describing the broader study: Nivolumab dosing was 3 mg/kg intravenously every 2 weeks, continuing until either disease progression or unacceptable toxicity. The study used CyTOF and TCR beta sequencing to define a peripheral blood immune signature of response to PD-1 blockade in classical Hodgkin lymphoma. On the study overall, not on this receptor specifically: Diversity was lower in patients who began nivolumab less than 1 year after ASCT, so these patients were left out of later analyses to avoid confounding by immune reconstitution. The study covered only a single clinical trial cohort, and the causes of the repertoire differences, possibly disease activity or prior therapy, were still not defined. By C4D1, a significant rise was seen in CD4+ TCR diversity but not in CD8+ TCR diversity (p=0.0027 vs p=0.16), and the rise was most apparent among complete responders (p=0.02). Newly diagnosed patients were reported to have lower baseline TCR diversity than healthy donors, and relapsed/refractory patients were reported to have lower baseline TCR diversity still. Trial patients achieving complete response had baseline diversity similar to newly diagnosed patients, whereas partial responders and progressors had significantly lower diversity.

Genomic DNA was extracted with the Qiagen DNeasy kit from unsorted PBMCs and from negatively selected CD4+ and CD8+ fractions. Using primers that anneal to V and J segments, immunoSEQ multiplex PCR amplified the TCR beta CDR3 regions. A synthetic immune receptor repertoire was used to minimize amplification bias, and remaining bias was computationally removed after sequencing. In the source study's methods: Repertoire diversity was quantified as the Shannon entropy index using custom Python scripts. Unsorted, CD4+ and CD8+ repertoires were analyzed separately, except in combined analyses where CD4+ and CD8+ sequences were merged in silico. Clonal expansion was defined as at least a 2-fold frequency increase after treatment relative to C1D1, with a pseudocount of 0.5 for undetected baseline clones. Clones with 0 or 1 copy at C1D1 were defined as singleton clones, while clones with 2 or more copies were defined as non-singleton clones. Clones expanded in unsorted samples were assigned a CD4+, CD8+ or unknown annotation through matching of protein sequences in sorted samples from the same patient. Diversity changes from C1D1 to C4D1 were tested in paired samples using Wilcoxon tests. TCRdb mirrors the immuneACCESS table, restricted to in-frame sequences. Some clones are absent from its copies; in checked studies, under half trace to an unresolved V gene, and the reason for the others is unknown. For V, J and clone size, that table is used; D and trimming come from the DNA. This sample gives 14,000 to 15,000 clones in total; over 70% of them show up just once. The top ten clonotypes cover 20% to 25% of the sample.

This sample's time point label indicates: cycle 2 day 1 (C2D1) of nivolumab. Relapse after autologous stem cell transplantation had occurred in all trial patients, and cohorts A, B and C were distinguished by prior brentuximab vedotin exposure. The trial cohort included 45 to 65 patients with relapsed/refractory classical Hodgkin lymphoma, and each patient had a best overall response of complete response, partial response or progressive disease. In the multi-cohort phase II CheckMate 205 trial, trial patients received single-agent nivolumab. An independent review committee assessed best overall response by applying the 2007 International Working Group response criteria. Trial PBMCs were collected immediately before nivolumab initiation (C1D1) and during therapy at cycle 2 day 1 and cycle 4 day 1. Peripheral blood was collected in 8 mL Vacutainer Cell Preparation Tubes, from which PBMCs were isolated by centrifugation and then cryopreserved.

Sample: peripheral blood mononuclear cells (PBMCs), taken before the second cycle of nivolumab. The sequence was obtained from a human donor with classical Hodgkin lymphoma.

The base sequence is TGTGCCAGCAGTGTTGGACCAGGGGCGATCGGGGAGCTGTTTTTT. Its product reads: CASSVGPGAIGELFF. The chain is encoded by TRBV25-1 joined to TRBJ2-2; the D gene is possibly TRBD1, with 6 bases matching. V loses 4 bases, J loses 7 bases, and the germline ends lie 16 bases apart. CDR1 is given as MGHDK and CDR2 as SYGVNS, both from the germline V gene. The CDR3 contains 15 residues, cysteine and phenylalanine counted. Solely the CDR3 DNA is kept, with 45 bases framed from the first base.